Listed below are T cell receptor beta chains from one sample, sequenced in a study of T cell responses to AZD1222 COVID-19 vaccine. The table came from immunoSEQ multiplex PCR; TCRdb's copy has only in-frame clones and leaves some out. Of 120,000 or so clones in the sample, approximately 85% were seen once. The sequencing used peripheral blood, collected on day 0 of AZD1222 vaccination. All receptors come from an adult in good health. Both conserved end residues are part of each CDR3. D genes are given only for firm matches. Part of the rows lack a size; the others show once, few, many or a class for expanded clones.

TRBJ1-2	-	TRBV28	-	CASIPPTGGAGGYTF	TGTGCCAGCATCCCCCCGACCGGGGGCGCGGGTGGCTACACCTTC
TRBJ1-1	-	TRBV4-2	once	CASSSVNTEAFF	TGTGCCAGCAGCAGCGTTAACACTGAAGCTTTCTTT
TRBJ1-3	TRBD1	TRBV6-5	-	CASRKDRGGNTIYF	TGTGCCAGCAGAAAAGACAGGGGTGGAAACACCATATATTTT
TRBJ1-1	-	TRBV11-2	-	CASSWGGAEAFF	TGTGCCAGCAGCTGGGGGGGAGCTGAAGCTTTCTTT
TRBJ1-1	-	TRBV6-5	few	CASSYRDRAGAFF	TGTGCCAGCAGTTACAGGGACCGGGCTGGTGCTTTCTTT
TRBJ1-5	-	TRBV2	-	CASTAQGDQPQHF	TGTGCCAGCACCGCACAGGGTGATCAGCCCCAGCATTTT
TRBJ1-2	TRBD1	TRBV5-1	-	CASGTGGEDYGYTF	TGCGCCAGCGGAACAGGGGGCGAAGACTATGGCTACACCTTC
TRBJ2-5	-	TRBV7-9	once	CASSGPGETQYF	TGTGCCAGCAGCGGGCCGGGGGAGACCCAGTACTTC
TRBJ1-5	-	TRBV5-8	-	CASSRTRQSNQPQHF	TGTGCCAGCAGCAGGACTAGACAGTCCAATCAGCCCCAGCATTTT
TRBJ1-4	-	TRBV7-8	-	CASSPPDSTNEKLFF	TGTGCCAGCAGCCCCCCCGACAGTACTAATGAAAAACTGTTTTTT
TRBJ2-4	-	TRBV18	-	CASSPLVSKNIQYF	TGTGCCAGCTCACCACTAGTGTCCAAAAACATTCAGTACTTC
TRBJ1-1	-	TRBV18	-	CASSPGFWDAKARGLNTEAFF	TGTGCCAGCTCACCCGGTTTCTGGGACGCCAAGGCCAGGGGTTTGAACACTGAAGCTTTCTTT
TRBJ2-3	-	TRBV6-4	-	CASSDFARGPQYF	TGTGCCAGCAGTGACTTTGCTCGGGGACCGCAGTATTTT
TRBJ1-5	-	TRBV12-3/TRBV12-4	-	CASRLNLNQPQHF	TGTGCCAGCAGACTTAATCTCAATCAGCCCCAGCATTTT
TRBJ2-1	TRBD1	TRBV5-4	-	CASSPQTGGKSYNEQFF	TGTGCCAGCAGCCCACAAACAGGGGGCAAATCGTACAATGAGCAGTTCTTC
TRBJ2-1	TRBD2	TRBV11-2	few	CASSLGLAGDNEQFF	TGTGCCAGCAGCTTGGGACTAGCGGGGGACAATGAGCAGTTCTTC
TRBJ2-1	-	TRBV5-4	-	CASSFRISYNEQFF	TGTGCCAGCAGCTTCAGAATCTCCTACAATGAGCAGTTCTTC
TRBJ1-2	-	TRBV7-8	-	CASSFAGIDARSYGYTF	TGTGCCAGCAGCTTTGCGGGGATCGACGCACGGAGCTATGGCTACACCTTC
TRBJ1-1	-	TRBV3-1/TRBV3-2	-	CASHKGTGNTEAFF	TGTGCCAGCCATAAGGGGACGGGGAACACTGAAGCTTTCTTT
TRBJ1-2	-	TRBV2	-	CASSDPVYGYTF	TGTGCCAGCAGTGACCCGGTATATGGCTACACCTTC
TRBJ1-2	-	TRBV2	-	CASSPLDIPANGYTF	TGTGCCAGCAGTCCCTTGGACATACCGGCGAATGGCTACACCTTC
TRBJ2-1	-	TRBV7-9	-	CASSASTPYQQFF	TGTGCCAGCAGCGCTTCAACTCCTTATCAGCAGTTCTTC
TRBJ2-3	-	TRBV2	-	CASKVRGGTDTQYF	TGTGCCAGCAAAGTCAGGGGGGGCACAGATACGCAGTATTTT
TRBJ1-1	TRBD1	TRBV30	-	CAWSVLTGGLNTEAFF	TGTGCCTGGAGTGTTCTTACAGGGGGCCTGAACACTGAAGCTTTCTTT
TRBJ1-2	-	TRBV7-2	-	CASSPRVAAFGGYTF	TGTGCCAGCAGCCCGCGGGTGGCAGCATTTGGTGGCTACACCTTC
TRBJ2-7	TRBD1	TRBV27	-	CASSLAGQGLSEQYF	TGTGCCAGCAGTTTAGCAGGACAGGGTCTGAGCGAGCAGTACTTC
TRBJ2-1	TRBD2	TRBV5-5	once	CASSQTSGESVWNEQFF	TGTGCCAGCAGCCAGACTAGCGGGGAGTCCGTCTGGAATGAGCAGTTCTTC
TRBJ1-1	-	TRBV11-3	-	CASRLTVNTEAFF	TGTGCCAGCAGGCTCACAGTGAACACTGAAGCTTTCTTT
TRBJ1-2	-	TRBV6-6	-	CASSYSPDLLYFYTF	TGTGCCAGCAGTTACTCGCCGGACCTTCTCTATTTTTACACCTTC
TRBJ1-2	-	TRBV28	-	CASTRFGYGYTF	TGTGCCAGCACTAGGTTTGGGTATGGCTACACCTTC
TRBJ2-5	-	TRBV19	-	CASTMRGGGKTQYF	TGTGCCAGTACTATGCGAGGGGGCGGGAAGACCCAGTACTTC
TRBJ2-1	-	TRBV15	-	CATSKVPRDFGHNEQFF	TGTGCCACCAGCAAAGTCCCCAGGGACTTCGGCCACAATGAGCAGTTCTTC
TRBJ2-7	-	TRBV12-3/TRBV12-4	-	CASSRGEGLEQYF	TGTGCCAGCAGCCGCGGCGAGGGCTTGGAGCAGTACTTC
TRBJ1-5	-	TRBV6-5	-	CASRHSAQPQHF	TGTGCCAGCAGACATAGTGCTCAGCCCCAGCATTTT
TRBJ1-4	-	TRBV28	-	CASSPPRGGWDEKLFF	TGTGCCAGCAGTCCCCCCCGGGGGGGATGGGATGAAAAACTGTTTTTT
TRBJ1-4	-	TRBV2	-	CASGDRRGEKLFF	TGTGCCAGCGGGGACCGGAGGGGTGAAAAACTGTTTTTT
TRBJ2-5	-	TRBV5-4	-	CASSLVGGHHQETQYF	TGTGCCAGCAGCTTGGTTGGTGGGCACCACCAAGAGACCCAGTACTTC
TRBJ2-1	-	TRBV15	-	CATSRGGDNEQFF	TGTGCCACCAGCAGAGGTGGGGACAATGAGCAGTTCTTC
TRBJ1-5	TRBD1	TRBV19	-	CASRASLGQNQPQHF	TGTGCCAGTAGGGCGAGCTTGGGACAGAATCAGCCCCAGCATTTT
TRBJ1-4	-	TRBV29-1	-	CSVGGKGNEKLFF	TGCAGCGTTGGGGGAAAGGGTAATGAAAAACTGTTTTTT